This TCR beta chain emerged from a study of shared clonotypes between healthy human individuals. Study context: Ranging from 18 to 49 in age, donors were two women and a few men. Plates per donor: three CD4 naive, three CD4 memory, two CD8 naive, one CD8 memory. Points from the study as a whole: Naive subsets typically showed greater estimated richness than memory subsets. Rarefaction showed that sequencing of sorted subsets was incomplete (despite large depth).

Germline assignment: CDR1 SGHAT and CDR2 FQNNGV. The CDR3 length is 16 residues. Trimming cost V 1 base and J 11 bases, with 20 bases left between them. Notes on this clone: The target antigen is unknown.

The method was immunoSEQ multiplex PCR; TCRdb's version includes in-frame clones alone and lacks a portion of them. In the table there are 150,000 to 200,000 clones, approximately 61% of which are singletons. The sequence was obtained from a man younger than 40 in good health. The V call is TRBV11-2, the J call TRBJ1-4; D is possibly TRBD1 (5 bases). The specimen sequenced was memory CD4+ T cells sorted from blood. Subset: CD45RA-negative fraction. The CDR3 region has the DNA TGTGCCAGCAGCTTAGCCCTCGGGGGGTCAGGGCAGAAACTGTTTTTT. Its protein is CASSLALGGSGQKLFF.